These 6 T cell receptor beta chains originate from one sample sequenced in a study of cytotoxic CD8 clonotypes in ibrutinib-treated CLL. The data were produced by immunoSEQ multiplex PCR, yet TCRdb's version contains in-frame clones alone and is incomplete. The table has 50,000 to 70,000 clones, around 52% seen once; the top ten hold roughly 25%. The sequencing here drew on PBMCs, taken at disease progression, from a patient treated with ibrutinib. The receptors were sampled from a human donor with chronic lymphocytic leukemia.

This rearrangement joins TRBV7-9 to TRBJ2-1, with 11 bases matching TRBD2. V shed 2 bases, J shed 5 bases, and the junction held 2 bases outside the gene matches. Germline V gene lookup returns CDR1 SEHNR and CDR2 FQNEAQ (reference sequence). The length of the CDR3 is 15 residues. The CDR3 bases are TGTGCCAGCAGCTTATTTAGCGGGAGGGACAATGAGCAGTTCTTC. The encoded protein is CASSLFSGRDNEQFF.

The chain combines TRBV27 with TRBJ2-7; TRBD1 agrees at 8 bases. Germline V CDR1 and CDR2: MNHEY, SMNVEV (reference sequence). Trimming removed 6 bases from V and 2 bases from J; junction bases left unmatched: 12. CDR3 length equals 16 residues. The CDR3 nucleotides are TGTGCCAGCAGGCCAGTCCTCGGACAGGGCCCCTACGAGCAGTACTTC. Amino acids: CASRPVLGQGPYEQYF.

The chain carries TRBV7-8 and TRBJ1-2; no clear D. CDR3 length: 12 amino acids. CDR1 and CDR2 from the germline V gene are SGHVS and FQNEAQ. The CDR3 DNA reads as TGTCTTCTTCCGCGACGTAACTATGGCTACACCTTC. This translates into CLLPRRNYGYTF.

The chain couples TRBV27 to TRBJ2-7, with TRBD1 identical over 7 bases. This CDR3 comprises 14 residues. The germline CDR1 and CDR2 sequences are MNHEY and SMNVEV (reference sequence). Trimming at V came to 5 bases and at J to 4 bases, leaving 8 bases not matched to a gene. The chain's CDR3 is CASSVQGIEYEQYF. The DNA of the CDR3 is TGTGCCAGCAGTGTACAGGGGATTGAGTACGAGCAGTACTTC.

In nucleotides, the CDR3 is TGTGCCAGCAGCTCGGGACTAGCGGGACGGCAAGAGACCCAGTACTTC. Its translation is CASSSGLAGRQETQYF. The rearrangement uses TRBV11-3 and TRBJ2-5, with 13 bases that match TRBD2. The germline gives CDR1 SGHNT, CDR2 YENEEA. The CDR3 totals 16 residues. Losses at the gene ends were 4 bases for V and 2 bases for J; bases not matched to a gene: 4.

The chain couples TRBV5-6 to TRBJ1-3, with unresolved D. The CDR3 covers 14 residues. Trimming stripped 0 bases from V and 4 bases from J, with 8 bases between. Germline CDR1 SGHDT, CDR2 YYEEEE. The CDR3 nucleotides are TGTGCCAGCAGCTTGGACGACTGGGGAAACACCATATATTTT. Translation gives CASSLDDWGNTIYF. The complete variable domain, with remaining parts taken from reference TRBV5-6 and TRBJ1-3, reads DAGVTQSPTHLIKTRGQQVTLRCSPKSGHDTVSWYQQALGQGPQFIFQYYEEEERQRGNFPDRFSGHQFPNYSSELNVNALLLGDSALYLCASSLDDWGNTIYFGEGSWLTVV.